This TCR beta chain was captured by sequencing in a study of T-cell memory formation after mild COVID-19. About the study: TCR clusters were mostly confined to one donor each. General study points: While clones contracting from day 15 to 85 were balanced between CD4 and CD8, later expanders leaned CD4+.

The V gene end was trimmed by 6 bases and the J gene end by 0 bases; junction bases not matched to a gene: 8. The CDR3 covers 16 residues. With regard to this clonotype: What it recognizes is unknown.

5'RACE primed at constant segments yielded TCR alpha and TCR beta cDNA libraries bearing sample barcodes and UMIs. TCRdb reanalysed the 5' RACE reads using MiXCR and keeps one entry per CDR3 protein. The sample holds roughly 310,000 distinct CDR3 sequences, 15% seen once. The receptor was isolated from a man between 18 and 29 years old who had mild COVID-19 (a few samples of this study predate the infection). Cell type and time point are not known. This sequence joins TRBV12-3 or TRBV12-4 and TRBJ1-1, with TRBD1 matching 9 bases. Source material: PBMCs or a T cell subset sorted from them (not recorded which). The DNA of the CDR3 is TGTGCCAGCAGACCCGGGACAGGGCAAATGAACACTGAAGCTTTCTTT. Encoded protein: CASRPGTGQMNTEAFF.